Many counts were recorded for the clone carrying this T cell receptor (beta chain). As yet, its antigen is unknown. As the template, RNA transcripts were used to amplify TCR beta CDR3 regions. Following a first-round RT-PCR that used HTBI primers, a second-round multiplex PCR was carried out. MiXCR, applied by TCRdb to the multiplex PCR reads, yields one record per CDR3 protein. The sample shows 300,000 or so distinct CDR3 sequences, 17% of them seen only once. This record belongs to a study of Graves' ophthalmopathy and Graves' hyperthyroidism. Ophthalmopathy-affected donors exhibited moderate-to-severe activity, CAS ≥3, NOSPECS ≥4, and duration under 3 months. No donor had other autoimmune disease, uncontrolled infection, pregnancy or lactation. PBMCs had their origin in fresh peripheral blood (roughly 11 ml). Whole-study results and caveats: Detected in blood as well were most expanded thyroid clonotypes with frequency above 0.001.

With V trimmed by 5 bases and J by 6 bases, 6 bases remained unmatched. The CDR3 length is 14 residues. This sequence joins TRBV12-3 or TRBV12-4 and TRBJ1-5; TRBD1 aligns across 8 bases. Sequencing was carried out using peripheral blood. The receptor was derived from an adult man with Graves' ophthalmopathy. The DNA for the CDR3 is TGTGCCAGCAGTCTCCACAGGGGGATTCAGCCCCAGCATTTT. Translating gives CASSLHRGIQPQHF.